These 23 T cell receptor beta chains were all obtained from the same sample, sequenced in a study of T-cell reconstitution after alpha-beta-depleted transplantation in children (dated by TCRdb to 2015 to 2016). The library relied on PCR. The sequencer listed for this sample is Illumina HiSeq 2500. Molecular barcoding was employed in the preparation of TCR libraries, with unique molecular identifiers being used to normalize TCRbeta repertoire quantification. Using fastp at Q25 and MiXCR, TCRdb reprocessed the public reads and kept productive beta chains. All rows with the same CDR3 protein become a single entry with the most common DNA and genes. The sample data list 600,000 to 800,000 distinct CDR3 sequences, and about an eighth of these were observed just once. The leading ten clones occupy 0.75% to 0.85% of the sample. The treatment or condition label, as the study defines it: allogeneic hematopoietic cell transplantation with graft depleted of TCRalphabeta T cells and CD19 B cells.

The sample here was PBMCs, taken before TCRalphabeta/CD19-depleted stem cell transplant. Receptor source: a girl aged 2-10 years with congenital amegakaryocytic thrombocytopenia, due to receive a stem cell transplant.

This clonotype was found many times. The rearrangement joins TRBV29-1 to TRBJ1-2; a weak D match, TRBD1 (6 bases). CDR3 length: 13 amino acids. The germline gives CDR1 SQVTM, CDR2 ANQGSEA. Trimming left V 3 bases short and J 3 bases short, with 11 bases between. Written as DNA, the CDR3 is TGCAGCGTTGAGCCACAGGGAGACTATGGCTACACCTTC. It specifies CSVEPQGDYGYTF.

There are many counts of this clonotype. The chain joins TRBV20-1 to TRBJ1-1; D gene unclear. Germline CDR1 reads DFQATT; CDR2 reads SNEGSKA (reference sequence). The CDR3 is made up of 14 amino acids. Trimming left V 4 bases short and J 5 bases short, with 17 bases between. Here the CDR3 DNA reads TGCAGTGCTACTACTATTGGGGATTGGACTGAAGCTTTCTTT. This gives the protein CSATTIGDWTEAFF.

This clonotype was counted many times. CDR3 amino acids: CASSLDSGNEQFF. The CDR3 DNA follows: TGTGCCAGCAGCCTAGATTCGGGCAATGAGCAGTTCTTC. The chain has TRBV27 and TRBJ2-1; no clear D gene. CDR1 and CDR2 from the germline V gene are MNHEY and SMNVEV (reference sequence). The CDR3 has 13 amino acids. V was pared by 6 bases and J by 6 bases, with 12 bases between.

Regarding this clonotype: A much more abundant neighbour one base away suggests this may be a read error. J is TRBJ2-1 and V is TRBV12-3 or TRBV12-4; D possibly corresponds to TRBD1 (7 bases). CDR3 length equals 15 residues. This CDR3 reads CASSRGLASYSEQFF. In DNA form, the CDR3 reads TGTGCCAGCAGTAGGGGGCTAGCGAGCTACAGTGAGCAGTTCTTC.

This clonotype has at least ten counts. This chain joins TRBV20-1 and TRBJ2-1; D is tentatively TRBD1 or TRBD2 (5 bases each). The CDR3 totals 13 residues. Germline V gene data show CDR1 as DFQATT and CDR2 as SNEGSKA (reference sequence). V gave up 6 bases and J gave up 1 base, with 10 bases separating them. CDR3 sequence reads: CSAGTTSYNEQFF. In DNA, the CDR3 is TGCAGTGCCGGGACCACTTCCTACAATGAGCAGTTCTTC.

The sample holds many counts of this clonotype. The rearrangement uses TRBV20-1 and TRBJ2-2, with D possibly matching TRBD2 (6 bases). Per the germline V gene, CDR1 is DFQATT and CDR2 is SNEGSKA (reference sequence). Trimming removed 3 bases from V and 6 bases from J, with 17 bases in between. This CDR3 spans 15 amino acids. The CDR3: CSASVSGSLAGELFF. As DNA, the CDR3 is TGCAGTGCTAGTGTCTCCGGGAGTCTGGCCGGGGAGCTGTTTTTT.

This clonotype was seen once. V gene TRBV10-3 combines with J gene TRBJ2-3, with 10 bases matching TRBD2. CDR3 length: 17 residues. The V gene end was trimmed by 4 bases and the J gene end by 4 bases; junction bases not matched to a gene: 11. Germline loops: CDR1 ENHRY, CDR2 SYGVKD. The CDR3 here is CAISGGKAGGPPDTQYF. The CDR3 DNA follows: TGTGCCATCAGTGGGGGGAAAGCGGGAGGGCCCCCAGATACGCAGTATTTT.

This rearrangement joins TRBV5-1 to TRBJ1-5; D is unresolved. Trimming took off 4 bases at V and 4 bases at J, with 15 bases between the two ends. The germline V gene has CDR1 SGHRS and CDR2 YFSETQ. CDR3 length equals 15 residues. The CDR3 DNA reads TGCGCCAGCAGCCCAATACCCTCGGGGAATCAGCCCCAGCATTTT. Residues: CASSPIPSGNQPQHF.

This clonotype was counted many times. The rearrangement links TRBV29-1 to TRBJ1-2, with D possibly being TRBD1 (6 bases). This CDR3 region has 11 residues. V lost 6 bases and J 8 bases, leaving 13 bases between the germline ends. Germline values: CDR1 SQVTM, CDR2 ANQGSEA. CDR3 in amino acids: CSVGARGGYTF. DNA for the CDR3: TGCAGCGTGGGGGCGCGTGGGGGCTACACCTTC.

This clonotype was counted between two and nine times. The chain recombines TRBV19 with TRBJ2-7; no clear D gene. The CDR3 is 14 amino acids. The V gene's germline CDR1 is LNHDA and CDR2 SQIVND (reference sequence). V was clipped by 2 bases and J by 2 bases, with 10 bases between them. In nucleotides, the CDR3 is TGTGCCAGTAGTATAACCACTATCGCCTACGAGCAGTACTTC. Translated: CASSITTIAYEQYF.

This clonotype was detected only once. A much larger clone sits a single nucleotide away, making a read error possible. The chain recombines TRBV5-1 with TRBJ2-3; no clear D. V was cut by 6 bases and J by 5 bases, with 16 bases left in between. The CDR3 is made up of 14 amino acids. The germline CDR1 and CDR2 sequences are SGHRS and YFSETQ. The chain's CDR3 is CASTSLRFRDTQYF. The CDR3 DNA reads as TGCGCCAGCACGTCCCTCCGGTTTCGAGATACGCAGTATTTT.

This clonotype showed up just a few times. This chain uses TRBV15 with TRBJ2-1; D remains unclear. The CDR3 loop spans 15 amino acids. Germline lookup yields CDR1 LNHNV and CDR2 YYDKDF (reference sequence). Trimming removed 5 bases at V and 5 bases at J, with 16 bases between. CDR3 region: CATSGGFIGDNEQFF. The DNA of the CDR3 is TGTGCCACCAGCGGTGGATTTATCGGAGACAATGAGCAGTTCTTC.

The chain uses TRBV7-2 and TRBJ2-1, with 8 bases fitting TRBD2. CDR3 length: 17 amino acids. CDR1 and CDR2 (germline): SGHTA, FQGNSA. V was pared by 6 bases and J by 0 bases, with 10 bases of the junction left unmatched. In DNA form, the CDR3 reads TGTGCCAGCAGTCAACGCCTAGCGGGCCTCTCCTACAATGAGCAGTTCTTC. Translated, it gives CASSQRLAGLSYNEQFF. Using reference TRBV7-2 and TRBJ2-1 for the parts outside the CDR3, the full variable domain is GAGVSQSPSNKVTEKGKDVELRCDPISGHTALYWYRQSLGQGLEFLIYFQGNSAPDKSGLPSDRFSAERTGGSVSTLTIQRTQQEDSAVYLCASSQRLAGLSYNEQFFGPGTRLTVL.

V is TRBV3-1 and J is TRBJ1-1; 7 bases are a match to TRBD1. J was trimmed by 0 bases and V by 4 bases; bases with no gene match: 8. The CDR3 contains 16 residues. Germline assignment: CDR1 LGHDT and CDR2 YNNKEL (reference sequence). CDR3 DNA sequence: TGTGCCAGCAGCCCGACAGGGACGCAAATGAACACTGAAGCTTTCTTT. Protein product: CASSPTGTQMNTEAFF.

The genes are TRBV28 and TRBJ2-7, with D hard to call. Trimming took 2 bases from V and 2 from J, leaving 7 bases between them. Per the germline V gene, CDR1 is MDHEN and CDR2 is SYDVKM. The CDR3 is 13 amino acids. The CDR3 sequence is CASSLTLAYEQYF. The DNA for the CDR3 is TGTGCCAGCAGTTTAACTCTAGCCTACGAGCAGTACTTC.

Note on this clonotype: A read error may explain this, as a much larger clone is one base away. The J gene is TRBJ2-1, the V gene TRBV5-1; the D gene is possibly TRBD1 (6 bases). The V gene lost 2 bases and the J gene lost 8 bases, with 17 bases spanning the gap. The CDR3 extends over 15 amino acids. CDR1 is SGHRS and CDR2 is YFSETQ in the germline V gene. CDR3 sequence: CASSFLGARYHEQFF. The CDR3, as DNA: TGCGCCAGCAGCTTTTTGGGGGCTAGGTACCATGAGCAGTTCTTC.

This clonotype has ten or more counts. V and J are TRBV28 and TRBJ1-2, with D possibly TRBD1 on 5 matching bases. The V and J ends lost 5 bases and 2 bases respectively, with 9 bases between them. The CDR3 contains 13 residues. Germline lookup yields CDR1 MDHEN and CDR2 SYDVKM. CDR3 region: CASSLRGNYGYTF. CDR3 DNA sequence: TGTGCCAGCAGTCTAAGGGGAAACTATGGCTACACCTTC.

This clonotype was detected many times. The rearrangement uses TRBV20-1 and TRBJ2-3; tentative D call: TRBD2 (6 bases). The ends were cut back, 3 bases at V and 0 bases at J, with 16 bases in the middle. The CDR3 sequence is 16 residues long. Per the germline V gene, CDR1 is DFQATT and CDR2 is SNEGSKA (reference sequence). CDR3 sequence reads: CSASEIRDSSTDTQYF. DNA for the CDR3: TGCAGTGCTAGTGAGATCCGGGACTCTAGCACAGATACGCAGTATTTT.

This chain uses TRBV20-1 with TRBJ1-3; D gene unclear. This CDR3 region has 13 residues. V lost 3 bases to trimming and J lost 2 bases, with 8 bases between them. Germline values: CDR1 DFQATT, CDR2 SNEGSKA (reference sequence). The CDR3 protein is CSASVGAGNTIYF. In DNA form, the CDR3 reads TGCAGTGCTAGTGTCGGGGCTGGAAACACCATATATTTT.

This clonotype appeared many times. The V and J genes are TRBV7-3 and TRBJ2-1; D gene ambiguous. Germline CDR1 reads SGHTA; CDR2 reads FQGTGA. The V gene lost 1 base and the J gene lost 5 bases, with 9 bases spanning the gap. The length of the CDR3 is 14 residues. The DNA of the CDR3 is TGTGCCAGCAGCTTAATGGCTAGTAACAATGAGCAGTTCTTC. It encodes CASSLMASNNEQFF.

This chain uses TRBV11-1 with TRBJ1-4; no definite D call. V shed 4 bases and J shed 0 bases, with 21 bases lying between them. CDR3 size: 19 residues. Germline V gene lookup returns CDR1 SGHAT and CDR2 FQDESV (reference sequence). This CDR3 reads CASSSTLDPNHATNEKLFF. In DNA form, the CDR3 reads TGTGCCAGCAGCTCGACCCTGGACCCAAACCATGCAACTAATGAAAAACTGTTTTTT.

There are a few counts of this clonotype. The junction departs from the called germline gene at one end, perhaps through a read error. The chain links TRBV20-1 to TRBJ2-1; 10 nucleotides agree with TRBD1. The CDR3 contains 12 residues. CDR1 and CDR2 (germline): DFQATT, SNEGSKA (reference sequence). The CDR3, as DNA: TGCAGTGCACACGCTCTACGGGACAGGGGTGTCTTC. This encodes CSAHALRDRGVF.

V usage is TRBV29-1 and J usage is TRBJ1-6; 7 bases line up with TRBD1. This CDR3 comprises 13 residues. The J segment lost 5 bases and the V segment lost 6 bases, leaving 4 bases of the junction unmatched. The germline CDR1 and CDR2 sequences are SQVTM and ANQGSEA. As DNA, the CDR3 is TGCAGCGTCCGCGACAGGGATAATTCACCCCTCCACTTT. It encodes CSVRDRDNSPLHF.